These 8 T cell receptor beta chains share one sample of origin, sequenced in a study of T cell responses to AZD1222 COVID-19 vaccine. The method was immunoSEQ multiplex PCR; TCRdb's version includes in-frame clones alone and lacks a portion of them. The top ten hold about 15% of the sample, which has 100,000 or so clones, 80% to 90% seen once. Source: peripheral blood, taken on day 0 of AZD1222 vaccination. The receptors here all came from an adult in good health.

V is TRBV7-9 and J is TRBJ1-3; perhaps TRBD1 as D (6 bases). The V end lost 5 bases, the J end lost 2 bases, and 16 bases lay between the germline ends. Germline lookup yields CDR1 SEHNR and CDR2 FQNEAQ (reference sequence). This CDR3 contains 16 residues. Here the CDR3 reads CASSPVGASAGNTIYF. The CDR3 DNA follows: TGTGCCAGCAGCCCCGTGGGGGCATCTGCTGGAAACACCATATATTTT.

Many counts were recorded for this clone. CDR3 sequence (DNA): TGTGCCAGCAGACACTCGGGAGACCCTTTCGTGCAGTACTTC. It is translated as CASRHSGDPFVQYF. V gene TRBV5-6 combines with J gene TRBJ2-7; tentative D call: TRBD2 (6 bases). Trimming shortened V by 5 bases and J by 9 bases, and 21 bases separated the two germline ends. Germline values: CDR1 SGHDT, CDR2 YYEEEE. The CDR3 is made up of 14 amino acids.

V gene TRBV5-4 combines with J gene TRBJ2-3; TRBD2 aligns across 9 bases. V shed 4 bases and J 6 bases; nucleotides not matched to a gene: 15. In germline, CDR1 is SGHNT, CDR2 YYREEE (reference sequence). The CDR3 runs to 17 residues. The CDR3 sequence is CASSVEVGGRARDTQYF. The CDR3 DNA reads as TGTGCCAGCAGCGTAGAAGTGGGCGGGAGGGCCCGGGATACGCAGTATTTT.

CDR3 bases: TGTGCCAGCAGTCCCCGGGGGACTACAAATTCACCCCTCCACTTT. Translating gives CASSPRGTTNSPLHF. The chain joins TRBV28 to TRBJ1-6, with D possibly TRBD1 on 5 matching bases. Deletions cut 5 bases from V and 7 bases from J, with 15 bases between. CDR1 and CDR2 (germline): MDHEN, SYDVKM. The CDR3 loop spans 15 amino acids.

The V and J genes are TRBV20-1 and TRBJ2-7, with 10 positions matching TRBD2. Germline values: CDR1 DFQATT, CDR2 SNEGSKA (reference sequence). This CDR3 spans 14 amino acids. The V segment lost 3 bases and the J segment 4 bases; nucleotides outside the gene matches: 6. CDR3 sequence (DNA): TGCAGTGCTAGTGGAGCGGGAGGGAGGTACGAGCAGTACTTC. Encoded protein: CSASGAGGRYEQYF.

V usage is TRBV7-9 and J usage is TRBJ1-3; the match to TRBD1 covers 7 bases. V lost 5 bases, J lost 3 bases, and 7 bases stayed unmatched. This CDR3 is 15 amino acids long. Germline CDR1 is SEHNR and CDR2 is FQNEAQ (reference sequence). The CDR3 DNA reads as TGTGCCAGCAGCCCCGACAGGGCCAGTGGAAACACCATATATTTT. Its protein product is CASSPDRASGNTIYF.

The CDR3 region has the DNA TGTGCCAGCAGTTACTATGGGGGTAGGGATGGCTACACCTTC. It encodes CASSYYGGRDGYTF. The V gene is TRBV6-5, the J gene TRBJ1-2; weak D call: TRBD1 (5 bases). Germline V lookup: CDR1 MNHEY, CDR2 SVGAGI. V lost 1 base and J 6 bases, leaving 12 bases between the germline ends. The CDR3 sequence is 14 residues long.

This rearrangement joins TRBV5-6 to TRBJ2-5; D is ambiguous. The germline V and J ends were trimmed by 4 bases and 4 bases, with 8 bases remaining between them. The germline V gene has CDR1 SGHDT and CDR2 YYEEEE. The CDR3 spans 12 residues. This CDR3 is CASSRARETQYF. CDR3 in DNA: TGTGCCAGCAGCCGAGCCCGAGAGACCCAGTACTTC.